Listed below are T cell receptor beta chains from one sample, sequenced in a study of shared clonotypes between healthy human individuals. Generated by immunoSEQ multiplex PCR, the TCRdb table keeps only in-frame clones and is missing some. The sample lists some 2,100,000 clones; approximately 96% were seen once. Input material: naive CD4+ T cells sorted from blood. The receptors derive from a man younger than 35 in good health. Both conserved end residues are part of each CDR3. Fields, in order: V gene, D gene, J gene, CDR3 length, CDR3 protein. A D gene is named only where the DNA matches it firmly.

>TRBV10-3|.|TRBJ1-1|14
CAIRDRDGVAEAFF
>TRBV15|TRBD2|TRBJ2-1|18
CATSRGLSGRGDYNEQFF
>TRBV7-9|TRBD1|TRBJ2-2|16
CASSLAWTGNTGELFF
>TRBV6-1|.|TRBJ1-2|14
CASRAASTSHGYTF
>TRBV30|.|TRBJ1-6|13
CAWSREGRSPLHF
>TRBV29-1|.|TRBJ2-7|13
CSVGMTSSYEQYF
>TRBV6-5|TRBD2|TRBJ2-7|16
CASSYSSTSGAYEQYF
>TRBV2|TRBD1|TRBJ2-2|12
CASRPGQGELFF
>TRBV4-2|TRBD2|TRBJ2-1|16
CASSQEAAGGPDEQFF
>TRBV11-2|.|TRBJ2-1|13
CASTRDFYNEQFF
>TRBV5-4|.|TRBJ1-2|14
CASSHPTVGYGYTF
>TRBV5-4|.|TRBJ2-6|16
CASSSDGKAGANVLTF
>TRBV18|.|TRBJ1-1|13
CASSPLFGTEAFF
>TRBV19|TRBD1|TRBJ1-1|14
CASSIDDRGTEAFF
>TRBV19|.|TRBJ2-7|14
CASSNWGSPYEQYF
>TRBV19|.|TRBJ2-5|12
CASSEGRETQYF
>TRBV10-3|.|TRBJ1-2|13
CAISEDRPYGYTF
>TRBV7-8|.|TRBJ2-7|16
CASSLSPDSNSYEQYF
>TRBV5-1|TRBD1|TRBJ1-2|15
CASSLLGQGSSGYTF
>TRBV2|.|TRBJ2-3|13
CASSGEGSDTQYF
>TRBV5-1|.|TRBJ1-5|13
CASSLEPNQPQHF
>TRBV6-1|TRBD2|TRBJ2-7|14
CASSELASGYEQYF
>TRBV11-3|TRBD2|TRBJ2-7|15
CASSLDSSGRTEQYF
>TRBV5-1|.|TRBJ2-7|16
CASSQEQVPSSYEQYF
>TRBV5-6|.|TRBJ1-1|14
CASSLGPAGAEAFF
>TRBV7-9|TRBD2|TRBJ2-5|16
CASSFRGGATSETQYF
>TRBV13|TRBD1|TRBJ2-7|14
CASSTGQVLYEQYF
>TRBV2|.|TRBJ2-3|16
CASSVHRDRVTDTQYF
>TRBV5-1|TRBD1|TRBJ2-3|17
CASSLGMTGGAGDTQYF
>TRBV29-1|TRBD2|TRBJ2-7|17
CSVTFGLRTSGSYEQYF
>TRBV5-4|TRBD2|TRBJ2-1|16
CASSRRLAGSYNEQFF
>TRBV6-6|.|TRBJ1-2|14
CASSYSSANYGYTF
>TRBV15|.|TRBJ2-4|17
CATSRDLAKVDKNIQYF
>TRBV6-5|TRBD1|TRBJ2-5|13
CASRRQGRETQYF
>TRBV10-3|TRBD2|TRBJ2-2|16
CAISESLAVNTGELFF
>TRBV4-2|TRBD2|TRBJ2-7|17
CASSQETSGGLPYEQYF
>TRBV9|.|TRBJ2-5|15
CASSVTGDDKETQYF
>TRBV15|.|TRBJ2-1|13
CATTRGSYNEQFF
>TRBV30|TRBD1|TRBJ2-7|14
CAWSPDPLRGRQYF
>TRBV7-9|TRBD2|TRBJ2-1|16
CASSLGLADSYNEQFF
>TRBV30|.|TRBJ1-2|12
CAWTQDSYGYTF
>TRBV6-5|.|TRBJ1-1|14
CASSRRRINTEAFF
>TRBV28|.|TRBJ1-3|18
CASSLDPRTPLSGNTIYF
>TRBV5-4|TRBD1|TRBJ2-5|16
CASSRGTGGPGETQYF
>TRBV6-1|TRBD1|TRBJ2-7|14
CASRGTGDSYEQYF
>TRBV18|.|TRBJ2-2|13
CASSPLLDGELFF
>TRBV5-1|TRBD2|TRBJ2-3|13
CASEGGREDTQYF
>TRBV30|TRBD1|TRBJ1-1|13
CAWSRQGASEAFF